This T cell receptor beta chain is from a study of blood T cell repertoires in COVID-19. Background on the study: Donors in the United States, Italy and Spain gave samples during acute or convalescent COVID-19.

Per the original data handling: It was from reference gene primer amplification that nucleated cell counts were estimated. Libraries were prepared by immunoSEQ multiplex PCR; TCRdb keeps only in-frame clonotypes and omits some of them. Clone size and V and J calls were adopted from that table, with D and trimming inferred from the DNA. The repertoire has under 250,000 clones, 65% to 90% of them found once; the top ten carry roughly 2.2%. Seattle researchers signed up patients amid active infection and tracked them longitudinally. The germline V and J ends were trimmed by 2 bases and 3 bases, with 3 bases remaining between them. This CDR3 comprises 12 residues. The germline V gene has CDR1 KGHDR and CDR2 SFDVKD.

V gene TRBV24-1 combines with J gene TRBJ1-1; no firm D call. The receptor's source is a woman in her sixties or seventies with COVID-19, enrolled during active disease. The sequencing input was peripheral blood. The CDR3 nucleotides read TGTGCCACCAGTGATTCTGACACTGAAGCTTTCTTT. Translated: CATSDSDTEAFF.